Sequencing of this T cell receptor (beta chain) was carried out in a study of naive and memory T cell subsets. Study-wide findings and caveats: Potentially, T cell activation and differentiation skew this RNA-based measurement.

V was trimmed by 0 bases and J by 3 bases, leaving 18 bases between them. Germline V gives CDR1 MNHNS, CDR2 SASEGT. The CDR3 loop spans 18 amino acids. The SP2 primer and nested alpha and beta constant region primers amplified ligated cDNA in four rounds. Alpha and beta constant region primers primed reverse transcription for blood and skin samples. TCRdb recomputed calls from the 5' RACE reads with MiXCR, one row per CDR3 protein. The sample has 55,000 to 65,000 distinct CDR3 sequences; 8% are singletons. A note on this clonotype: Its target is unknown.

An oligonucleotide containing a UMI was ligated to the 3' end of TCR cDNA. RNA was extracted from roughly 2.5 ml of whole blood of healthy adults. Reverse transcription used DNase-treated unsorted total RNA, aiming for about 1 to 1,100 ng. The TCR was taken from a female donor in good health. The gene calls are TRBV6-1 and TRBJ1-5, with D perhaps matching TRBD1 (5 bases). CDR3 residues: CASSEAQGGARSNQPQHF. CDR3 DNA sequence: TGTGCCAGCAGTGAAGCTCAGGGAGGGGCGCGTTCCAATCAGCCCCAGCATTTT.